The entry below gives a single T cell receptor (beta chain) sequence along with its context. Its antigen remains unidentified. These data are taken from a study of T cell responses to AZD1222 COVID-19 vaccine. The study's findings and limits: The peak T cell response came first, and repertoires were sampled only after it. Within unmutated variant regions lay the reported targets of nearly half of spike-specific TCRs. Clonal diversity was possibly underestimated, and white British individuals and females predominated among donors.

The protocol was immunoSEQ multiplex PCR, while the TCRdb copy is restricted to in-frame clones and leaves out a portion. Among about 130,000 clones listed, roughly nine tenths were seen once. In germline, CDR1 is SGHTA, CDR2 FQGTGA. Trimming removed 2 bases from V and 2 bases from J; junction bases left unmatched: 11. This CDR3 contains 18 residues. V and J are TRBV7-3 and TRBJ2-3; 9 bases match TRBD2. The origin of this receptor is an adult who received the AZD1222 COVID-19 vaccine. The input for sequencing was peripheral blood, taken 28 days after the second AZD1222 dose. In nucleotides, the CDR3 is TGTGCCAGCAGCTTAGGGGCGGGGGGGTCCACCCCCACAGATACGCAGTATTTT. Amino acids: CASSLGAGGSTPTDTQYF.